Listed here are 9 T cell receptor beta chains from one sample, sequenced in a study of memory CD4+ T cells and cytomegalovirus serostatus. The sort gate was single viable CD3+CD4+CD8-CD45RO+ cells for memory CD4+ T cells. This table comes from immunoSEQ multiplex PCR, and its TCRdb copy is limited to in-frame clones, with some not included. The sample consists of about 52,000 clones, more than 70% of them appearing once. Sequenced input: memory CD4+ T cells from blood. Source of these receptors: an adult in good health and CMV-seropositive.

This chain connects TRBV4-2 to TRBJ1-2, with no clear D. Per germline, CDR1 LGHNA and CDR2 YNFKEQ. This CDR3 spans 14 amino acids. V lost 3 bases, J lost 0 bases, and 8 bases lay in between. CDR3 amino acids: CASSQAATNYGYTF. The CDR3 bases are TGTGCCAGCAGCCAGGCAGCTACTAACTATGGCTACACCTTC.

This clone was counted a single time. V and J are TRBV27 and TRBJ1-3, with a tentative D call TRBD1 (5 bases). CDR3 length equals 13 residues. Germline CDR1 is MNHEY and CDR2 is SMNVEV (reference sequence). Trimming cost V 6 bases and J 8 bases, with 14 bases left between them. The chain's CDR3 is CASRSRGSDTIYF. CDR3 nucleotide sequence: TGTGCCAGCAGGTCGAGGGGATCGGACACCATATATTTT.

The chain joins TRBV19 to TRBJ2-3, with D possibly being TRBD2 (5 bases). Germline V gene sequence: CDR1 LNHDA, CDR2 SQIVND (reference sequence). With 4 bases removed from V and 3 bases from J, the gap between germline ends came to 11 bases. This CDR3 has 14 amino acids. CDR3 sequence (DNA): TGTGCCAGTAGTAAGGCGGGCAGAACAGATACGCAGTATTTT. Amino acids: CASSKAGRTDTQYF.

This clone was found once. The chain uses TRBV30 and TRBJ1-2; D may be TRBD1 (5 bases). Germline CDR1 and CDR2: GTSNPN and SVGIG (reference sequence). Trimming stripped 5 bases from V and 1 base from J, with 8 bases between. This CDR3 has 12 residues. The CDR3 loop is CAWGTYNYGYTF. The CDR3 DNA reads TGTGCCTGGGGGACCTATAACTATGGCTACACCTTC. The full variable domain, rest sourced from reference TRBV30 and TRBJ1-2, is SQTIHQWPATLVQPVGSPLSLECTVEGTSNPNLYWYRQAAGRGLQLLFYSVGIGQISSEVPQNLSASRPQDRQFILSSKKLLLSDSGFYLCAWGTYNYGYTFGSGTRLTVV.

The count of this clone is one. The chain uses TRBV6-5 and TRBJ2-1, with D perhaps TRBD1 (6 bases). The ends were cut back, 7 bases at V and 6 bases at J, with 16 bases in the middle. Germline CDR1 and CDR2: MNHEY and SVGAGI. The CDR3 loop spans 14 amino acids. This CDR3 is CASNEGGRGNEQFF. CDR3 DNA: TGTGCCAGCAACGAAGGGGGTCGGGGCAATGAGCAGTTCTTC.

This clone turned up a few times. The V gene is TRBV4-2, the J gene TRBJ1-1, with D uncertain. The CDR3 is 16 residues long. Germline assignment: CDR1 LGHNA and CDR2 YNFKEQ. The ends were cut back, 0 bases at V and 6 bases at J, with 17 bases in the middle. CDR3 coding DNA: TGTGCCAGCAGCCAAGAGTGGATAGGGTCTTTCCCTGAAGCTTTCTTT. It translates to CASSQEWIGSFPEAFF.

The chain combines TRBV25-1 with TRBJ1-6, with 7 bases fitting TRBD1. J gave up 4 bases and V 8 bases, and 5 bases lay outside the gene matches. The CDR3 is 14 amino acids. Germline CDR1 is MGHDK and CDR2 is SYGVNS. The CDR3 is CASGIQGYNSPLHF. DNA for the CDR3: TGTGCCAGCGGGATACAGGGGTATAATTCACCCCTCCACTTT.

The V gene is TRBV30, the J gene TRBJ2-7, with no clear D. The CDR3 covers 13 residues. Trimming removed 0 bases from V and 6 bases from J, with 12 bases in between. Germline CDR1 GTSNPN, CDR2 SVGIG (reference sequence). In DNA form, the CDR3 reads TGTGCCTGGAGTGTTTCGATCCAGACCGAGCAGTACTTC. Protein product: CAWSVSIQTEQYF. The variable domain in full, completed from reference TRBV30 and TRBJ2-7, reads SQTIHQWPATLVQPVGSPLSLECTVEGTSNPNLYWYRQAAGRGLQLLFYSVGIGQISSEVPQNLSASRPQDRQFILSSKKLLLSDSGFYLCAWSVSIQTEQYFGPGTRLTVT.

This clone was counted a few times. CDR3 loop: CASSREWGTEAFF. The CDR3 DNA sequence: TGTGCCAGCAGTCGCGAGTGGGGGACTGAAGCTTTCTTT. The chain recombines TRBV11-1 with TRBJ1-1; D possibly corresponds to TRBD1 (5 bases). The V gene lost 6 bases and the J gene lost 5 bases, with 13 bases spanning the gap. The germline CDR1 and CDR2 sequences are SGHAT and FQDESV (reference sequence). The CDR3 spans 13 residues.